The 26 T cell receptor beta chains below come from one sample, sequenced in a study of shared clonotypes between healthy human individuals. Positively selected for CCR7, the CD45RO-negative cells used as naive CD8 cells excluded terminally differentiated effector memory CD45RA+ cells. Sequenced by immunoSEQ multiplex PCR; TCRdb stores in-frame clones only, minus some. The sample includes around 610,000 clones, about 96% of them seen just once. Sequenced material: naive CD8+ T cells sorted from blood. The receptors here all came from a young woman in good health.

The V and J genes are TRBV7-9 and TRBJ2-3; possibly TRBD1 for D (5 bases). Germline CDR1 is SEHNR and CDR2 is FQNEAQ (reference sequence). Trimming left V 5 bases short and J 2 bases short, with 14 bases between. The CDR3 has 15 amino acids. Here the CDR3 DNA reads TGTGCCAGCAGCGAAGGGGTGAGAGACACAGATACGCAGTATTTT. It yields the protein CASSEGVRDTDTQYF.

The chain couples TRBV2 to TRBJ1-1, with 9 bases matching TRBD1. V lost 7 bases to trimming and J lost 4 bases; unmatched junction nucleotides: 7. The CDR3 runs 14 residues. CDR1 and CDR2 from the germline V gene are SNHLY and FYNNEI. CDR3 in DNA: TGTGCCAGCACTGACAGGGGGTTCGGCACTGAAGCTTTCTTT. It codes for CASTDRGFGTEAFF.

The chain combines TRBV4-1 with TRBJ1-5; unclear D gene. CDR1 and CDR2 from the germline V gene are MGHRA and YSYEKL. V was shortened by 1 base and J by 6 bases, with 7 bases between the two germline ends. CDR3 length equals 13 residues. The CDR3 is CASSQVTSQPQHF. The CDR3 nucleotides are TGCGCCAGCAGCCAAGTTACTAGTCAGCCCCAGCATTTT.

The rearrangement joins TRBV5-1 to TRBJ1-2; D uncertain. CDR1 and CDR2 from the germline V gene are SGHRS and YFSETQ. The CDR3 length is 12 residues. V lost 4 bases and J lost 3, with 7 bases in between. The CDR3 region has the DNA TGCGCCAGCAGCAGCGATGACTATGGCTACACCTTC. Protein product: CASSSDDYGYTF.

The V call is TRBV5-1, the J call TRBJ2-1; 11 nucleotides match TRBD2. The CDR3 is 16 residues long. Germline V CDR1 and CDR2: SGHRS, YFSETQ. Trimming removed 0 bases from V and 2 bases from J; junction bases left unmatched: 1. This chain's CDR3 is CASSLGTSGPYNEQFF. The CDR3 nucleotides are TGCGCCAGCAGCTTGGGGACTAGCGGGCCCTACAATGAGCAGTTCTTC.

The gene calls are TRBV29-1 and TRBJ1-1, with D possibly TRBD1 on 6 matching bases. Germline loops: CDR1 SQVTM, CDR2 ANQGSEA. The CDR3 extends over 12 amino acids. Trimming removed 5 bases at V and 4 bases at J, with 11 bases between. CDR3 nucleotides: TGCAGCGTTCCAGGGACAACCACTGAAGCTTTCTTT. The encoded protein is CSVPGTTTEAFF.

V is TRBV27 and J is TRBJ1-5; 12 bases fit TRBD1. Germline assignment: CDR1 MNHEY and CDR2 SMNVEV (reference sequence). The V segment lost 6 bases and the J segment 8 bases; nucleotides outside the gene matches: 5. This CDR3 is 14 amino acids long. The CDR3 protein is CASRGQGAVEPQHF. CDR3 DNA: TGTGCCAGCAGGGGACAGGGGGCCGTAGAGCCCCAGCATTTT.

V is TRBV15 and J is TRBJ2-7; tentatively, D is TRBD2 (5 bases). The CDR3 covers 14 residues. V was clipped by 4 bases and J by 6 bases, with 16 bases between them. CDR1 is LNHNV, CDR2 YYDKDF, per germline (reference sequence). Written as DNA, the CDR3 is TGTGCCACCAGCACCCGGACGGGTGCGGGCGAGCAGTACTTC. Amino acids: CATSTRTGAGEQYF.

This chain links TRBV6-5 with TRBJ2-1, with 8 bases matching TRBD2. The ends lost 5 bases at V and 10 bases at J; junction bases unmatched: 4. The CDR3 is 12 residues long. Germline assignment: CDR1 MNHEY and CDR2 SVGAGI. The DNA of the CDR3 is TGTGCCAGCAGTCGGGGGGGGCACGAGCAGTTCTTC. Translating gives CASSRGGHEQFF.

The chain couples TRBV9 to TRBJ1-3; maybe TRBD1 (5 bases). Trimming took off 0 bases at V and 2 bases at J, with 9 bases between the two ends. Germline V gene sequence: CDR1 SGDLS, CDR2 YYNGEE. The CDR3 is 15 amino acids. CDR3 DNA sequence: TGTGCCAGCAGCGTAGAAGGGACGGCTGGAAACACCATATATTTT. This sequence encodes CASSVEGTAGNTIYF.

The rearrangement uses TRBV27 and TRBJ2-7; D tentatively reads TRBD1 or TRBD2 (5 bases each). This CDR3 spans 14 amino acids. Trimming pared 5 bases from V and 3 bases from J, leaving 14 bases between. The germline CDR1 and CDR2 sequences are MNHEY and SMNVEV (reference sequence). CDR3 region: CASSGGQFRYEQYF. The DNA of the CDR3 is TGTGCCAGCAGTGGAGGACAATTCCGCTACGAGCAGTACTTC.

The gene calls are TRBV19 and TRBJ2-1; D call uncertain. The CDR3 length is 12 residues. Trimming cost V 3 bases and J 5 bases, with 5 bases left between them. Germline-derived CDR1 and CDR2 are LNHDA and SQIVND (reference sequence). CDR3 region: CASSIRHNEQFF. The DNA of the CDR3 is TGTGCCAGTAGTATCAGGCACAATGAGCAGTTCTTC.

This sequence joins TRBV19 and TRBJ2-3; D is perhaps TRBD2 (6 bases). The CDR3 extends over 16 amino acids. Trimming stripped 3 bases from V and 0 bases from J, with 13 bases between. Germline lookup yields CDR1 LNHDA and CDR2 SQIVND (reference sequence). CDR3: CASSILVAASTDTQYF. The CDR3 DNA reads TGTGCCAGTAGTATTCTGGTAGCGGCTAGCACAGATACGCAGTATTTT.

V gene TRBV6-6 combines with J gene TRBJ1-1; 7 bases line up with TRBD1. Germline CDR1 MNHNY, CDR2 SVGAGI (reference sequence). This CDR3 spans 14 amino acids. J lost 1 base, V lost 2 bases, and 1 base had no gene match. The CDR3 spells CASSYDRANTEAFF. CDR3 DNA: TGTGCCAGCAGTTACGACAGGGCGAACACTGAAGCTTTCTTT.

The rearrangement uses TRBV5-5 and TRBJ1-5; tentatively, D is TRBD1 (5 bases). Germline CDR1 and CDR2: SGHKS and YYEKEE (reference sequence). Trimming took 7 bases from V and 4 from J, leaving 18 bases between them. The CDR3 is made up of 15 amino acids. The CDR3 nucleotides are TGTGCCAGCGCCTCAAATCCCCAGGGAAATCAGCCCCAGCATTTT. It codes for CASASNPQGNQPQHF.

This clone was found once. The chain couples TRBV28 to TRBJ2-5, with D perhaps assigned TRBD1 or TRBD2 (6 bases each). Gene TRBJ2-7 matches the end of the DNA better, so the J call may be wrong. The germline gives CDR1 MDHEN, CDR2 SYDVKM. The CDR3 is 13 amino acids. The CDR3 loop is CASRDSGSYEQYF. CDR3 sequence (DNA): TGTGCCAGCAGGGACAGCGGGTCCTACGAGCAGTACTTC.

The rearrangement joins TRBV7-9 to TRBJ2-1; D uncertain. CDR3 length equals 13 residues. CDR1 and CDR2 from the germline V gene are SEHNR and FQNEAQ (reference sequence). V was cut by 2 bases and J by 8 bases, with 10 bases left in between. In DNA, the CDR3 is TGTGCCAGCAGCTTACCCGGTAACGATGAGCAGTTCTTC. It encodes CASSLPGNDEQFF.

The chain uses TRBV7-9 and TRBJ2-7; D not certain. The CDR3 sequence is 12 residues long. V was clipped by 8 bases and J by 0 bases, with 8 bases between them. Germline-derived CDR1 and CDR2 are SEHNR and FQNEAQ (reference sequence). The CDR3 DNA sequence: TGTGCCAGCTCTAGGAGCTCCTACGAGCAGTACTTC. Translating it yields CASSRSSYEQYF.

The chain is built from TRBV5-1 and TRBJ2-7, with a tentative D call TRBD2 (6 bases). The CDR3 runs 16 residues. The ends were cut back, 0 bases at V and 2 bases at J, with 15 bases in the middle. The germline V gene encodes CDR1 SGHRS and CDR2 YFSETQ. The CDR3 DNA sequence: TGCGCCAGCAGCTTGGGGCGGGATGGGAGAACCTACGAGCAGTACTTC. Residues: CASSLGRDGRTYEQYF.

V usage is TRBV6-5 and J usage is TRBJ1-5; 8 bases agree with TRBD1. The trim removed 8 bases at V and 1 base at J, leaving 7 bases unmatched. The germline V gene has CDR1 MNHEY and CDR2 SVGAGI. CDR3 size: 15 residues. CDR3 amino acids: CASGQGLTSNQPQHF. The DNA for the CDR3 is TGTGCCAGCGGACAGGGTCTCACGAGCAATCAGCCCCAGCATTTT.

The genes are TRBV4-1 and TRBJ1-3, with D unresolved. This CDR3 region has 15 residues. The V gene lost 1 base and the J gene lost 0 bases, with 7 bases spanning the gap. The germline CDR1 and CDR2 sequences are MGHRA and YSYEKL. The CDR3 DNA follows: TGCGCCAGCAGCCAAGTCCTGACCTCTGGAAACACCATATATTTT. Translation gives CASSQVLTSGNTIYF.

This clone was counted a single time. The V call is TRBV6-5, the J call TRBJ1-4, with a possible D match to TRBD1 (6 bases). The V gene's germline CDR1 is MNHEY and CDR2 SVGAGI. The CDR3 consists of 14 residues. V gave up 6 bases and J gave up 8 bases, with 16 bases separating them. The CDR3 loop reads CASSLTGVREKLFF. CDR3 nucleotide sequence: TGTGCCAGCAGCTTGACAGGCGTCCGCGAAAAACTGTTTTTT.

V and J are TRBV6-1 and TRBJ2-3, with TRBD1 as a possible D gene (6 bases). V was pared by 3 bases and J by 5 bases, with 12 bases between. CDR1 and CDR2 from the germline V gene are MNHNS and SASEGT. This CDR3 spans 14 amino acids. The CDR3 bases are TGTGCCAGCAGTGATTACAGGGAAGGAGATACGCAGTATTTT. Amino acid sequence: CASSDYREGDTQYF.

This clone was recorded once. The chain links TRBV10-2 to TRBJ2-3; the match to TRBD2 covers 9 bases. This CDR3 is built from 14 residues. With V trimmed by 6 bases and J by 4 bases, 5 bases remained unmatched. Germline CDR1 reads WSHSY; CDR2 reads SAAADI. The CDR3 DNA reads as TGCGCCAGCAGCCTTGCGGGAGGGCCAGATACGCAGTATTTT. Residues: CASSLAGGPDTQYF.

This clone was counted a single time. The CDR3 is CASSSEPVQETQYF. The CDR3 nucleotides read TGTGCCAGCAGCTCAGAACCTGTCCAAGAGACCCAGTACTTC. The chain employs TRBV13 and TRBJ2-5; D gene ambiguous. V was trimmed by 4 bases and J by 1 base, leaving 10 bases between them. CDR3 length: 14 residues. Germline-derived CDR1 and CDR2 are PRHDT and FYEKMQ (reference sequence).

This rearrangement joins TRBV6-6 to TRBJ2-7; no clear D gene. Germline assignment: CDR1 MNHNY and CDR2 SVGAGI (reference sequence). This CDR3 region has 14 residues. V lost 2 bases and J lost 1, with 9 bases in between. The CDR3 here is CASSYGQLSYEQYF. CDR3 coding DNA: TGTGCCAGCAGTTACGGGCAGCTGTCCTACGAGCAGTACTTC.